Each of the 9 T cell receptor beta chains below was sequenced from the same sample in a study of T cells in Graves' hyperthyroidism and ophthalmopathy. TCR beta CDR3 regions were amplified from RNA. First-round RT-PCR targeting the TCR CDR3 was performed with the HTBI primer set. TCRdb passed the multiplex PCR reads through MiXCR, listing each CDR3 protein once. The data show nearly 600,000 distinct CDR3 sequences, around 13% seen once. Sequenced material: blood. The source is a woman aged 30 to 39 with Graves' hyperthyroidism that later progressed to Graves' ophthalmopathy.

In the case of this clonotype: A read error may explain this, as a much larger clone is one base away. The V call is TRBV20-1, the J call TRBJ1-1; no clear D gene. Germline-derived CDR1 and CDR2 are DFQATT and SNEGSKA (reference sequence). The CDR3 contains 12 residues. The CDR3 is CSARDRNTEASF. Here the CDR3 DNA reads TGCAGTGCTAGAGACAGGAACACTGAAGCTTCCTTT.

V is TRBV6-4 and J is TRBJ1-1; possible D gene TRBD1, 6 bases. CDR1 is MRHNA, CDR2 SNTAGT, per germline. V lost 6 bases and J lost 4, with 15 bases in between. This CDR3 is built from 14 residues. CDR3: CASSDRWEGTEAFF. Here the CDR3 DNA reads TGTGCCAGCAGCGACAGGTGGGAGGGCACTGAAGCTTTCTTT.

There are many counts of this clonotype. The chain carries TRBV28 and TRBJ2-3; D is undetermined. The CDR3 covers 19 residues. Trimming pared 5 bases from V and 0 bases from J, leaving 24 bases between. Looked up from germline, CDR1 is MDHEN and CDR2 is SYDVKM. CDR3 region: CASSPLATAPSWSTDTQYF. In DNA form, the CDR3 reads TGTGCCAGCAGTCCCCTCGCCACAGCACCTTCTTGGAGCACAGATACGCAGTATTTT. The full variable domain, completed using reference TRBV28 and TRBJ2-3, is DVKVTQSSRYLVKRTGEKVFLECVQDMDHENMFWYRQDPGLGLRLIYFSYDVKMKEKGDIPEGYSVSREKKERFSLILESASTNQTSMYLCASSPLATAPSWSTDTQYFGPGTRLTVL.

This clonotype was counted ten times or more. The chain couples TRBV30 to TRBJ1-3, with D unclear. CDR1 and CDR2 from the germline V gene are GTSNPN and SVGIG (reference sequence). The CDR3 totals 13 residues. V lost 3 bases and J lost 3, with 9 bases in between. In DNA, the CDR3 is TGTGCCTGGAGGTCCGGGAATGGAAACACCATATATTTT. It encodes CAWRSGNGNTIYF.

This clonotype was found many times. The CDR3 coding sequence is TGCGCCAGCACTAATCAGGGACAGACTAATGAAAAACTGTTTTTT. This translates into CASTNQGQTNEKLFF. The chain links TRBV5-1 to TRBJ1-4; 7 bases match TRBD1. CDR3 length equals 15 residues. Germline V CDR1 and CDR2: SGHRS, YFSETQ. J lost 2 bases, V lost 6 bases, and 7 bases had no gene match. Using reference TRBV5-1 and TRBJ1-4 for the parts outside the CDR3, the full variable domain is KAGVTQTPRYLIKTRGQQVTLSCSPISGHRSVSWYQQTPGQGLQFLFEYFSETQRNKGNFPGRFSGRQFSNSRSEMNVSTLELGDSALYLCASTNQGQTNEKLFFGSGTQLSVL.

In this sample, this clonotype turned up many times. The chain joins TRBV2 to TRBJ1-5, with TRBD1 matching 7 bases. The CDR3 has 15 residues. V trimming: 1 base; J trimming: 3 bases; junction bases outside the gene matches: 3. CDR1 and CDR2 (germline): SNHLY, FYNNEI. The CDR3 region is CASSEGDSNNQPQHF. The CDR3 DNA is TGTGCCAGCAGTGAAGGGGACAGCAACAATCAGCCCCAGCATTTT. The entire variable domain, with the rest obtained from reference TRBV2 and TRBJ1-5, is as follows: EPEVTQTPSHQVTQMGQEVILRCVPISNHLYFYWYRQILGQKVEFLVSFYNNEISEKSEIFDDQFSVERPDGSNFTLKIRSTKLEDSAMYFCASSEGDSNNQPQHFGDGTRLSIL.

This clonotype was found many times. This sequence joins TRBV7-2 and TRBJ2-5, with D perhaps given as TRBD1 or TRBD2 (7 bases each). This CDR3 is 15 amino acids long. The germline CDR1 and CDR2 sequences are SGHTA and FQGNSA. V lost 0 bases to trimming and J lost 4 bases, with 12 bases between them. CDR3 sequence: CASSLAGGGGETQYF. CDR3 sequence (DNA): TGTGCCAGCAGCTTAGCAGGGGGCGGGGGAGAGACCCAGTACTTC.

This clonotype was counted only a few times. The chain joins TRBV27 to TRBJ1-5; D unresolved. The germline V gene encodes CDR1 MNHEY and CDR2 SMNVEV (reference sequence). Trimming pared 11 bases from V and 8 bases from J, leaving 10 bases between. The CDR3 sequence is 10 residues long. CDR3 region: CASLKEPQHF. The CDR3 DNA reads as TGTGCCTCCCTCAAAGAGCCCCAGCATTTT.

This clonotype has a count of ten or more. V usage is TRBV24-1 and J usage is TRBJ2-5, with TRBD1 as a possible D gene (6 bases). The CDR3 has 17 amino acids. CDR1 and CDR2 (germline): KGHDR, SFDVKD. With 5 bases removed from V and 5 bases from J, the gap between germline ends came to 23 bases. Written as DNA, the CDR3 is TGTGCCACCAGTGCCTGGGGGCCGGGGATCATCGTGGAGACCCAGTACTTC. It yields the protein CATSAWGPGIIVETQYF.